This T cell receptor (beta chain) was observed in a study of control samples from healthy donors and cancer patients. This clone was seen once. Sequencing was performed with immunoSEQ multiplex PCR; in TCRdb, only in-frame clones are kept and a portion is missing. The sample lists over 80,000 clones, about 82% seen once, with roughly 18% in the top ten. The CDR3 totals 13 residues. Germline loops: CDR1 MNHNS, CDR2 SASEGT. V was cut by 1 base and J by 9 bases, with 12 bases left in between. Sequenced input: blood. This TCR was recovered from a young man in good health. The rearrangement uses TRBV6-1 and TRBJ1-1; D not resolved. Here the CDR3 DNA reads TGTGCCAGCAGTGAAGTGATACAGAGCAAAGCTTTCTTT. This codes for CASSEVIQSKAFF.